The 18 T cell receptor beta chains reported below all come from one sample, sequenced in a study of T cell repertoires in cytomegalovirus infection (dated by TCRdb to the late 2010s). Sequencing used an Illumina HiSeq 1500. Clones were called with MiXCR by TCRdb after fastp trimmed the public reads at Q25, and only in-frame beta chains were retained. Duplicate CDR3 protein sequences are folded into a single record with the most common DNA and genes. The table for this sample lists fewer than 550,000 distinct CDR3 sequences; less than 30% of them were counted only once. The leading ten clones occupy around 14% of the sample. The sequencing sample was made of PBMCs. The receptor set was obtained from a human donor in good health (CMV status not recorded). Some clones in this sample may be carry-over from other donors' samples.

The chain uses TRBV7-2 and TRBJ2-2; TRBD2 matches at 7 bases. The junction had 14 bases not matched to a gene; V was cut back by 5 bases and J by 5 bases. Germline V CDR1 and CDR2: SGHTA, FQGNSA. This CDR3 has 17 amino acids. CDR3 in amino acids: CASSLSWAGEETGELFF. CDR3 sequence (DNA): TGTGCCAGCAGCCTTTCATGGGCGGGAGAGGAGACCGGGGAGCTGTTTTTT.

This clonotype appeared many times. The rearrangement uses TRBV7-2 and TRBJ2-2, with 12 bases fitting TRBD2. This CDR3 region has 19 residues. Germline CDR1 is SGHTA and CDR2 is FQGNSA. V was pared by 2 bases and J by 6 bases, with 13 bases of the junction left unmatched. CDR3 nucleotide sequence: TGTGCCAGCAGCTTACTAGCGGGAGGGAGAGCGGGGATGGCCGGGGAGCTGTTTTTT. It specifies CASSLLAGGRAGMAGELFF.

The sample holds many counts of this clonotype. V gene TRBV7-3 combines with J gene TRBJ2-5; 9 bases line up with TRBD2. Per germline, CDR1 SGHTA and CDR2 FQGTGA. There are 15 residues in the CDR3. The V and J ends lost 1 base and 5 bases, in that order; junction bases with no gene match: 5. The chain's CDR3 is CASSLILAGRETQYF. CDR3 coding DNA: TGTGCCAGCAGCTTAATTCTAGCGGGAAGGGAGACCCAGTACTTC.

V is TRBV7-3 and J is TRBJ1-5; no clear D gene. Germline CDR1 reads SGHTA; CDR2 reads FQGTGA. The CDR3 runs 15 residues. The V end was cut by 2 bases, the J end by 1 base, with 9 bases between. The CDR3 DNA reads TGTGCCAGCAGCTTAGGAAGCAAGAGCAATCAGCCCCAGCATTTT. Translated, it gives CASSLGSKSNQPQHF. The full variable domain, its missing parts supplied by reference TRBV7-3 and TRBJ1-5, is GAGVSQTPSNKVTEKGKYVELRCDPISGHTALYWYRQSLGQGPEFLIYFQGTGAADDSGLPNDRFFAVRPEGSVSTLKIQRTERGDSAVYLCASSLGSKSNQPQHFGDGTRLSIL.

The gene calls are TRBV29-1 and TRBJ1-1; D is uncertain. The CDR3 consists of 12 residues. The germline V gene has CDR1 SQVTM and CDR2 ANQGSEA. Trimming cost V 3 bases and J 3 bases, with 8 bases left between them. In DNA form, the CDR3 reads TGCAGCGTTGAGGGTATCGACACTGAAGCTTTCTTT. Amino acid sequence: CSVEGIDTEAFF.

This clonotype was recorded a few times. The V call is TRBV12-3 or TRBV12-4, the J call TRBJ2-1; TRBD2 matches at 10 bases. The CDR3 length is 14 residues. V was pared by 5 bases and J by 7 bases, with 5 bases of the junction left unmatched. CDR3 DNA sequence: TGTGCCAGCAGTGGAGCGGGAGGGCCAAATGAGCAGTTCTTC. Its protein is CASSGAGGPNEQFF.

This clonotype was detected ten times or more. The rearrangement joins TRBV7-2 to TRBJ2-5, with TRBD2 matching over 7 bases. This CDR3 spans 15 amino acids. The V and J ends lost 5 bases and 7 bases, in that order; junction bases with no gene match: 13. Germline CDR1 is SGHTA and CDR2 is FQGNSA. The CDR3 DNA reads TGTGCCAGCAGCCGGGACTACCCGGGAGTGGGGACCCAGTACTTC. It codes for CASSRDYPGVGTQYF.

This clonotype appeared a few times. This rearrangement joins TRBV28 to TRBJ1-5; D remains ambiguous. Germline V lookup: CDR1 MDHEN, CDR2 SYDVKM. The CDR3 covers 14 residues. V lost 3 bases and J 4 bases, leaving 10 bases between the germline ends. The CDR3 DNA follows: TGTGCCAGCAGTTTCAGCAGCCTAAATCAGCCCCAGCATTTT. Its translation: CASSFSSLNQPQHF.

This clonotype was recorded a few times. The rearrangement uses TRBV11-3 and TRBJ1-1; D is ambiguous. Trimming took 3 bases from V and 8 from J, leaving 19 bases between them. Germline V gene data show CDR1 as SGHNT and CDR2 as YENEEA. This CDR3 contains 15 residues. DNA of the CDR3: TGTGCCAGCAGCTTGGGTTCGGGAAAGGCCGTCGAAGCTTTCTTT. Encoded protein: CASSLGSGKAVEAFF.

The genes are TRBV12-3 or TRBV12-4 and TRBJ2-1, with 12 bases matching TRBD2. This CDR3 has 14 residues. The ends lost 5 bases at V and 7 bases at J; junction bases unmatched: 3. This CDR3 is CASSHGLAGNEQFF. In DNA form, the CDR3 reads TGTGCCAGCAGTCACGGACTAGCGGGAAATGAGCAGTTCTTC.

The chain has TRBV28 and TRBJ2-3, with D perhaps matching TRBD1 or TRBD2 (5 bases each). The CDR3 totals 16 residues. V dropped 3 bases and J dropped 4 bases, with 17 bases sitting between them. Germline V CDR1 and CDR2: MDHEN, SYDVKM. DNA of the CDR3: TGTGCCAGCAGTTTCGGGGCCATCATTGGGCCAGATACGCAGTATTTT. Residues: CASSFGAIIGPDTQYF.

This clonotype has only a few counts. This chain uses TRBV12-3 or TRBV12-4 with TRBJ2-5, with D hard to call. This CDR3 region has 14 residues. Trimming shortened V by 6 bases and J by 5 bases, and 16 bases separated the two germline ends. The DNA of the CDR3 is TGTGCCAGCAGGGCTCTTGAGCCCTTGGAGACCCAGTACTTC. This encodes CASRALEPLETQYF.

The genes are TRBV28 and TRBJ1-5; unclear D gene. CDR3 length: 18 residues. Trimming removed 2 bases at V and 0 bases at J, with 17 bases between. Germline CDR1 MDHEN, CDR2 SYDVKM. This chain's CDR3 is CASSLRYRPFNSNQPQHF. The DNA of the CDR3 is TGTGCCAGCAGTTTACGTTATAGACCGTTCAATAGCAATCAGCCCCAGCATTTT.

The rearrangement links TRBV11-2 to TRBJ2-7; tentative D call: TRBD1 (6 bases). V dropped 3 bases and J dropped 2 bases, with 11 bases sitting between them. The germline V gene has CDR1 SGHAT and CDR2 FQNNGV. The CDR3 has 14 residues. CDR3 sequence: CASSFAGVAYEQYF. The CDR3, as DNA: TGTGCCAGCAGCTTCGCAGGGGTAGCCTACGAGCAGTACTTC.

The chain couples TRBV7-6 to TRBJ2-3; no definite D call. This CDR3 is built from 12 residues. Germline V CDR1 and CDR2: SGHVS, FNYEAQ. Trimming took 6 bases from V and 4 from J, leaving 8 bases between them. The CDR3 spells CASSWISDTQYF. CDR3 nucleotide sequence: TGTGCCAGCAGTTGGATTTCAGATACGCAGTATTTT.

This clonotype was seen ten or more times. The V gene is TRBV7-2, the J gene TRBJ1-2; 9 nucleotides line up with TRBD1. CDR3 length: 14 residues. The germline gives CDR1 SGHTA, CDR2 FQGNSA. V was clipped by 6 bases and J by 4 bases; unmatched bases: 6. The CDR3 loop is CASSDRGRGYGYTF. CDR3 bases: TGTGCCAGCAGTGACAGGGGGAGAGGCTATGGCTACACCTTC.

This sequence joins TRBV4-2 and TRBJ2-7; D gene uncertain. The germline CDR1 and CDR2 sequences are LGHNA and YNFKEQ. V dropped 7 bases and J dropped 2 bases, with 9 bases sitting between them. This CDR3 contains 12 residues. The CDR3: CASTGQTYEQYF. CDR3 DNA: TGTGCCAGCACGGGCCAAACCTACGAGCAGTACTTC.

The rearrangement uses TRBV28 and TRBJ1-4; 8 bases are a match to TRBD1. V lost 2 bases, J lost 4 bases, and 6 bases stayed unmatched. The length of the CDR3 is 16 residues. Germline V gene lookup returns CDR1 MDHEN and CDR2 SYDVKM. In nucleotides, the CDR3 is TGTGCCAGCAGTTTAGGTCAGGGGGCGGGTAATGAAAAACTGTTTTTT. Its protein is CASSLGQGAGNEKLFF.